This T cell receptor (beta chain) was documented in a study of Ad26.COV2.S vaccination and SARS-CoV-2 variants. Notes on the study in general: Responses of spike-specific T cells (both CD8+ and CD4+) reportedly showed substantial breadth after vaccination. Vaccine recipients showed a spike-specific TCR breadth that was higher than in placebo recipients.

The CDR3 extends over 14 amino acids. Germline values: CDR1 MNHEY, CDR2 SVGAGI. The V and J ends lost 6 bases and 7 bases respectively, with 15 bases between them. The assay was immunoSEQ multiplex PCR, and TCRdb's table has in-frame clones only and misses some. Here the sample spans hundreds of thousands of clones, roughly nine tenths being singletons. As concerns this clone: Its matching antigen is unknown.

Source: peripheral blood, taken after recovery from COVID-19. This sequence joins TRBV6-5 and TRBJ1-4; TRBD1 might be the D (5 bases). The origin of this receptor is a human donor who had recovered from COVID-19. The DNA for the CDR3 is TGTGCCAGCAGGGGCATCGGGGCAGGTGAAAAACTGTTTTTT. Translated, it gives CASRGIGAGEKLFF.